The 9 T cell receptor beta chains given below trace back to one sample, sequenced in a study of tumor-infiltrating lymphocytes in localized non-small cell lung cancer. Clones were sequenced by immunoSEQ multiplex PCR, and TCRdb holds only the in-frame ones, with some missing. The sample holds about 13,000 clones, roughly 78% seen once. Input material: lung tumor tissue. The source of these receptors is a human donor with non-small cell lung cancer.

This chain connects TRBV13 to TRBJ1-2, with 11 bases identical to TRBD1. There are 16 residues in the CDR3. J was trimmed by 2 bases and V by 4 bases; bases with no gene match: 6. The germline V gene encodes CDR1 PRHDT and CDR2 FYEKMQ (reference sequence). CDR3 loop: CASSSGTGGVNYGYTF. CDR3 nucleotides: TGTGCCAGCAGCTCCGGGACAGGGGGTGTAAACTATGGCTACACCTTC.

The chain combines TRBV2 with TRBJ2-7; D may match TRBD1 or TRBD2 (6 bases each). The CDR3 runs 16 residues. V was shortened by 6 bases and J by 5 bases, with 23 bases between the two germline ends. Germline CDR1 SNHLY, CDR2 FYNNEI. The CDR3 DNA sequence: TGTGCCAGCAGGGTTCTCTCAAAGGGGGGCGGCGACGAGCAGTACTTC. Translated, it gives CASRVLSKGGGDEQYF.

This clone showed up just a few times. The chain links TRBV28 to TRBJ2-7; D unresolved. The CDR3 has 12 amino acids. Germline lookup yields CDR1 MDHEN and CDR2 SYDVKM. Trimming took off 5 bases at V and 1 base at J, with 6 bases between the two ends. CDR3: CASSRQSYEQYF. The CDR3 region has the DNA TGTGCCAGCAGTCGTCAGTCCTACGAGCAGTACTTC.

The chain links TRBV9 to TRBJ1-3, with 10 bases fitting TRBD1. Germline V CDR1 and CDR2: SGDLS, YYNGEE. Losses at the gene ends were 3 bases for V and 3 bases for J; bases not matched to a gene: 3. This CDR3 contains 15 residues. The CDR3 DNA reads TGTGCCAGCAGCGCCGGACAGGGGGTTGGAAACACCATATATTTT. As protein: CASSAGQGVGNTIYF.

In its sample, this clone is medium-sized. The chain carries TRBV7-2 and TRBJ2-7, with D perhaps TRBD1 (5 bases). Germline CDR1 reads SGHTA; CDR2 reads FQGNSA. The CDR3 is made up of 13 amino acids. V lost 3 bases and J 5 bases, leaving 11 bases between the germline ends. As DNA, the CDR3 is TGTGCCAGCAGCTTTCAGGGTAACCACGAGCAGTACTTC. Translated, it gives CASSFQGNHEQYF.

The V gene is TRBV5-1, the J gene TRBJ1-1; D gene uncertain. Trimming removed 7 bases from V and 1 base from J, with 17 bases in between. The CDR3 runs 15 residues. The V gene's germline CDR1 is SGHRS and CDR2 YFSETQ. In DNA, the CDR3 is TGCGCCAGCGGACCACGGGGTCCGGGGAACACTGAAGCTTTCTTT. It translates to CASGPRGPGNTEAFF.

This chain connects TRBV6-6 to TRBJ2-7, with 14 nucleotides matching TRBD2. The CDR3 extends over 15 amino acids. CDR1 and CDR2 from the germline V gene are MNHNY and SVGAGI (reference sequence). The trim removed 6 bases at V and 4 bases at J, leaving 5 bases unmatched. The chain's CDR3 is CASRPGTSGGYEQYF. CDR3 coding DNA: TGTGCCAGCAGACCCGGGACTAGCGGGGGATACGAGCAGTACTTC.

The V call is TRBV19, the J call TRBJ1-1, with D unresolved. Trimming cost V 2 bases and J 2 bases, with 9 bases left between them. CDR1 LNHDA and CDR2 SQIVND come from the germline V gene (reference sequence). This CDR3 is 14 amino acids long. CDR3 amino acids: CASSIHTPNTEAFF. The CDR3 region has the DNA TGTGCCAGTAGTATACACACACCCAACACTGAAGCTTTCTTT. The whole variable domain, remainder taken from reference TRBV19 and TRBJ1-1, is DGGITQSPKYLFRKEGQNVTLSCEQNLNHDAMYWYRQDPGQGLRLIYYSQIVNDFQKGDIAEGYSVSREKKESFPLTVTSAQKNPTAFYLCASSIHTPNTEAFFGQGTRLTVV.

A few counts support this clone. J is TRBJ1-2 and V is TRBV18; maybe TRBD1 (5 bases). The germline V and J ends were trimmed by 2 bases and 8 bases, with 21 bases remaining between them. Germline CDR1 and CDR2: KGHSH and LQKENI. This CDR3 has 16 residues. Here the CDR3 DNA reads TGTGCCAGCTCACCAAGGACAACCACTAACTATGTGGGCTACACCTTC. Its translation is CASSPRTTTNYVGYTF.